These 7 T cell receptor beta chains came from one sample sequenced in a study of cytomegalovirus exposure and HLA in healthy donors. The PCR had 60 Vbeta and 13 Jbeta primers. Produced via immunoSEQ multiplex PCR; TCRdb's table is partial and in-frame only. The sample holds about 98,000 clones, under 75% seen once. Sequencing was performed on PBMCs. The receptor source for this set is a female donor in good health and CMV-seronegative.

This clone has only one observation. V gene TRBV5-4 combines with J gene TRBJ1-1; D is possibly TRBD1 (5 bases). Germline CDR1 SGHNT, CDR2 YYREEE (reference sequence). The V gene lost 5 bases and the J gene lost 2 bases, with 13 bases spanning the gap. The CDR3 is 14 amino acids. The CDR3, as DNA: TGTGCCAGCAGATTTGGGGGGGATAACACTGAAGCTTTCTTT. The encoded protein is CASRFGGDNTEAFF.

This clone has only a few counts. This chain links TRBV27 with TRBJ2-7; D is perhaps TRBD2 (7 bases). Germline assignment: CDR1 MNHEY and CDR2 SMNVEV (reference sequence). V was shortened by 10 bases and J by 2 bases, with 18 bases between the two germline ends. The CDR3 extends over 14 amino acids. The CDR3 DNA reads as TGTGCCACTAGGGGAGGGGGAACGCCCTACGAGCAGTACTTC. Translation gives CATRGGGTPYEQYF.

The chain uses TRBV6-1 and TRBJ2-3, with unresolved D. CDR1 is MNHNS and CDR2 is SASEGT in the germline V gene. Trimming stripped 2 bases from V and 2 bases from J, with 11 bases between. The CDR3 has 15 amino acids. This CDR3 is CASSEPRAHTDTQYF. The DNA of the CDR3 is TGTGCCAGCAGTGAACCGAGAGCCCACACAGATACGCAGTATTTT.

This clone was picked up a small number of times. The J gene is TRBJ2-1, the V gene TRBV7-8, with 11 bases lining up with TRBD2. The trim removed 2 bases at V and 7 bases at J, leaving 7 bases unmatched. Looked up from germline, CDR1 is SGHVS and CDR2 is FQNEAQ. The CDR3 is 16 amino acids. The CDR3 reads CASSLIAGGPRNEQFF. For the CDR3, the DNA is TGTGCCAGCAGCTTAATAGCGGGAGGGCCTAGAAATGAGCAGTTCTTC.

To note about this clone: One junction end disagrees with the germline gene, perhaps due to a read error. The chain employs TRBV28 and TRBJ1-2; 7 nucleotides match TRBD1. The CDR3 loop spans 14 amino acids. Germline V lookup: CDR1 MDHEN, CDR2 SYDVKM. The CDR3 DNA reads TGTGCCACCAGTACAGGGGATACTAACTATGGCTACACCTTC. Its protein product is CATSTGDTNYGYTF.

The genes are TRBV27 and TRBJ1-2; D gene ambiguous. Trimming removed 5 bases from V and 8 bases from J, with 15 bases in between. Per germline, CDR1 MNHEY and CDR2 SMNVEV (reference sequence). The CDR3 is 13 residues long. DNA for the CDR3: TGTGCCAGCAGTCCGTTGGGAAGCGGGGGCTACACCTTC. Amino acids: CASSPLGSGGYTF.

The chain joins TRBV30 to TRBJ1-1; TRBD1 aligns across 7 bases. Germline CDR1 and CDR2: GTSNPN and SVGIG (reference sequence). The length of the CDR3 is 14 residues. Trimming at V came to 4 bases and at J to 4 bases, leaving 9 bases not matched to a gene. The CDR3 loop reads CAWIRGDRLTEAFF. The DNA of the CDR3 is TGTGCCTGGATAAGGGGGGACAGACTCACTGAAGCTTTCTTT.